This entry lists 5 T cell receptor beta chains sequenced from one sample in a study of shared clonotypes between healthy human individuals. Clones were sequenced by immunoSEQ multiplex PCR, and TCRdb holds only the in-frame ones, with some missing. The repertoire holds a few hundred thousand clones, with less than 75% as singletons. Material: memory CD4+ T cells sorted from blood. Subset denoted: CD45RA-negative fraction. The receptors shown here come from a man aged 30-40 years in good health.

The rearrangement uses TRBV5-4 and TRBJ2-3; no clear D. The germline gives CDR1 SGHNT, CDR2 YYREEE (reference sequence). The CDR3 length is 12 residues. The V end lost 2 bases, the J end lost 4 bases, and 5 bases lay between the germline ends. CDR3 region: CASSFGADTQYF. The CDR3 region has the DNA TGTGCCAGCAGCTTTGGGGCAGATACGCAGTATTTT. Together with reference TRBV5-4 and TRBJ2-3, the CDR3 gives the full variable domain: ETGVTQSPTHLIKTRGQQVTLRCSSQSGHNTVSWYQQALGQGPQFIFQYYREEENGRGNFPPRFSGLQFPNYSSELNVNALELDDSALYLCASSFGADTQYFGPGTRLTVL.

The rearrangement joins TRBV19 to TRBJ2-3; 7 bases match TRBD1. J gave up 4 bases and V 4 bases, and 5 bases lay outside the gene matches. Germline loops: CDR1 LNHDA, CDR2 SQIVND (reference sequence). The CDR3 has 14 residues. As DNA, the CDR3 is TGTGCCAGTAGTACAGGCCAGGGGGCAGATACGCAGTATTTT. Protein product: CASSTGQGADTQYF.

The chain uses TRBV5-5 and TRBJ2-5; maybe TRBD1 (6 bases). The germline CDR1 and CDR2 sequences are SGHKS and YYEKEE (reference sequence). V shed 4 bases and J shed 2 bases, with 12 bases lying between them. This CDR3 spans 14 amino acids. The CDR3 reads CASSTWTVQETQYF. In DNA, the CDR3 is TGTGCCAGCAGCACCTGGACAGTGCAAGAGACCCAGTACTTC. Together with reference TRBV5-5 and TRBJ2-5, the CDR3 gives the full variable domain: DAGVTQSPTHLIKTRGQQVTLRCSPISGHKSVSWYQQVLGQGPQFIFQYYEKEERGRGNFPDRFSARQFPNYSSELNVNALLLGDSALYLCASSTWTVQETQYFGPGTRLLVL.

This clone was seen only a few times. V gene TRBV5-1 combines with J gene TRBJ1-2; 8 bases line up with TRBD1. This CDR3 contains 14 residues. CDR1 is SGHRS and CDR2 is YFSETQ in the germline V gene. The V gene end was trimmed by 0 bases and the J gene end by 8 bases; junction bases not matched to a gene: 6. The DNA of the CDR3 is TGCGCCAGCAGCTTGGCTCAGGGGGCAGGGGGCTACACCTTC. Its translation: CASSLAQGAGGYTF.

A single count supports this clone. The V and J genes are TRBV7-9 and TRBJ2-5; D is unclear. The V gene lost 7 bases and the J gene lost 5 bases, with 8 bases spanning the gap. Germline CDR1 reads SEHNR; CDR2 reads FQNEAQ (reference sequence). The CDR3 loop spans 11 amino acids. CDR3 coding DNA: TGTGCCAGCACCTGGGCTGAGACCCAGTACTTC. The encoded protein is CASTWAETQYF.